This T cell receptor (beta chain) was recorded in a study of shared clonotypes between healthy human individuals (dated by TCRdb to about 2020). Background on the whole study: A couple of women and a few men aged 18 to 49 years were included in the cohort. For each donor, three plates each were used for CD4 naive and CD4 memory, two plates were used for CD8 naive, and one plate was used for CD8 memory. Blood TCR repertoires of 5 or 6 healthy adults were deeply sequenced to estimate repertoire size and the extent of clonotype sharing between individuals. To increase sequencing depth and limit assay-specific biases, different laboratories used diverse techniques to prepare libraries and sequence TCR repertoires. Between about 0.8 and 9.5 billion PBMCs per donor were obtained by leukapheresis. Findings and caveats that apply to the study as a whole: Rarefaction of sorted-subset datasets indicated incomplete sequencing despite the large sequencing depth. Higher generation probabilities were observed for clonotypes shared by all four sorted-subset donors than for non-shared clonotypes. Based on pairwise subsampling, the degree of clonotype sharing among donors was expected to be affected by sequencing depth. Around 5% of naive CD4, 3.5% of naive CD8, roughly 2.4% of memory CD4, and approximately 0.4% of memory CD8 clonotypes were shared across a few donors. The small number of donors limited the genetic and exposure-history diversity represented. Naive subsets generally had larger estimated clonotype richness than memory subsets did. Sampling was restricted to blood, and TCR repertoires in tissue are likely to differ from TCR repertoires in blood.

Donors were healthy HIV-negative adults with no recently reported acute infections or vaccinations. All donors were Caucasian adults living in Nashville, Tennessee, USA. Magnetic negative selection was used to enrich CD4+ T cells, after which naive cells were positively selected on CD45RA and the negative fraction became the memory subset. Blood was obtained by leukapheresis, after which PBMCs were separated by Ficoll-Histopaque density gradient centrifugation and cryopreserved in liquid nitrogen vapor phase. Purity and quantity of every magnetically sorted T cell population were checked by analytical flow cytometry. Genomic DNA was isolated from every sorted fraction and measured by UV absorbance on a Nanodrop 2000c. TCR CDR3 regions were amplified from genomic DNA by multiplex PCR using the deep immunoSEQ assay. Genomic DNA extracted from each cell subset was distributed evenly over all wells of several immunoSEQ 96-well plates, and each plate served as one replicate. Each replicate PCR for sorted subsets received about 180 ng genomic DNA, equal to tens of thousands of T cell genomes. Purified libraries were quantified with a Qubit 3.0 fluorometer, sized on a Bioanalyzer 2100, and re-quantified with the KAPA Library Quantification kit. Every immunoSEQ 96-well plate was sequenced on a separate single-read 150-cycle Illumina NextSeq 550 flow cell. The source study handled its data this way. The immunoSEQ output contained only junctional sequences without quality scores, so filtering could not match that applied to full-length reads. Sequences were annotated with PyIR, a Python wrapper for IgBLAST v1.9, using IMGT germline references to assign V/J genes and CDR3. Any read was removed if the V/J assignment was weak (E-value above 1e-6), the CDR3 was missing, or the read contained stop codons, out-of-frame junctions, or ambiguous translated residues. V3J clonotypes were defined as sequences sharing an identical inferred V gene, J gene, and CDR3 amino acid sequence. To compute the percentage overlap between repertoires, the number of shared unique clonotypes was divided by the size of the smaller repertoire. Three approaches were used to assess repertoire richness: RTK rarefaction, the Chao1 estimator, and Recon v2.1 estimates of unobserved clonotypes. Generation probabilities were computed with OLGA for all TCRbeta clonotypes obtained by the gDNA method from several donors. TCRdb retrieved this table from immuneACCESS and kept in-frame rearrangements only. Not all clones are present; in checked studies, unresolved V genes account for under half, and no reason is known for the remainder. That table furnishes V, J and clone size, whereas the DNA furnished D and trimming. The sample includes roughly 2 million clones, with 90% to 97% observed a single time. The ten largest make up about 0.13% of the sample.

Remarks on this clone: Its antigen target is currently unknown. The input lacks base qualities; no much larger clone sits a single base away.

Germline trimming amounts to 5 bases on V and 7 bases on J, with 7 as the count of junction bases outside the gene matches. CDR1 and CDR2 (SQVTM, ANQGSEA) derive from the germline V gene. The CDR3, from cysteine to phenylalanine, totals 13 residues. The read is trimmed to its CDR3 DNA, 39 bases read in frame from base 1. The specimen was naive CD4+ T cells sorted from blood. The cell subset or site label, as the study defines it: CD45RA+ positively selected. The receptor was derived from a man aged 18-30 years in good health. The chain joins TRBV29-1 to TRBJ2-2; 7 middle bases align to TRBD1. The CDR3 region has the sequence CSVHRGRNGELFF. The DNA sequence follows: TGCAGCGTTCACAGGGGAAGGAACGGGGAGCTGTTTTTT.